This TCR beta chain was retrieved from a study of cytomegalovirus exposure and HLA in healthy donors. Use of 60 Vbeta and 13 Jbeta primers characterized the PCR. The repertoire was sequenced with immunoSEQ multiplex PCR; TCRdb's copy has only in-frame clones and lacks some. Here the sample spans approximately 270,000 clones, 80% being singletons. The origin of this receptor is a girl aged 2-10 years in good health and CMV-seronegative. Sequences were obtained from PBMCs.

As DNA, the CDR3 is TGTGCCTGGAGTGTTGGGGGCTGGGACACCTTC. It encodes CAWSVGGWDTF. The V call is TRBV30, the J call TRBJ1-2; a possible D gene is TRBD1 (6 bases). The CDR3 is 11 residues long. V was trimmed by 0 bases and J by 12 bases, leaving 11 bases between them. From germline, CDR1 is GTSNPN and CDR2 SVGIG (reference sequence). The full variable domain, completed using reference TRBV30 and TRBJ1-2, is SQTIHQWPATLVQPVGSPLSLECTVEGTSNPNLYWYRQAAGRGLQLLFYSVGIGQISSEVPQNLSASRPQDRQFILSSKKLLLSDSGFYLCAWSVGGWDTFGSGTRLTVV.